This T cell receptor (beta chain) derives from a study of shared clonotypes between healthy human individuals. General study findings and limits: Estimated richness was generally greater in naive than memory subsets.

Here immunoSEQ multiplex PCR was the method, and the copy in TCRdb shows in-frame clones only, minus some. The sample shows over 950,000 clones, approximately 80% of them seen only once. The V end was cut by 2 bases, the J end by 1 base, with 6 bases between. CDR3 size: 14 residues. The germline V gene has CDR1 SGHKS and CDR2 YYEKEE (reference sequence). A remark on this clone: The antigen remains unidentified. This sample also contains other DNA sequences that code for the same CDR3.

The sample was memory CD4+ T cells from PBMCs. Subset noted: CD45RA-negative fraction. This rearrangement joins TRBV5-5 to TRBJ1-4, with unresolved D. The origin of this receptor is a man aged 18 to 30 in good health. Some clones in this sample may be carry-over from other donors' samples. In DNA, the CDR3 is TGTGCCAGCAGCTTTGGGAGAACTAATGAAAAACTGTTTTTT. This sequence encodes CASSFGRTNEKLFF.